The T cell receptor beta chain described here comes from a study of OX40 agonist ivuxolimab in advanced cancers. CDR3 length: 14 residues. Trimming cost V 4 bases and J 4 bases, with 11 bases left between them. In germline, CDR1 is LGHNA, CDR2 YSLEER. Clones were sequenced by immunoSEQ multiplex PCR, and TCRdb holds only the in-frame ones, with some missing. The profile shows around 26,000 clones, around 90% of them singletons. Sequences were derived from CD4+ or CD8+ T cells sorted from blood, sampled in a trial of the OX40 agonist ivuxolimab. The chain uses TRBV4-3 and TRBJ1-3, with unresolved D. The clonotype was recovered from an adult with an advanced solid tumor such as melanoma, head and neck, liver or kidney cancer. The CDR3 is CASSLSIFGNTIYF. The CDR3 DNA sequence: TGCGCCAGCAGCCTCAGTATCTTCGGAAACACCATATATTTT.